The 4 T cell receptor beta chains listed next were all sequenced from one sample in a study of blood T cells in healthy people across ages. For the second PCR, which ran for about 6 to 12 cycles, a sample-barcoded 5' primer and a J-beta primer mix were used. A single record per CDR3 protein comes from TCRdb applying MiXCR to the 5' RACE reads. The table has approximately 850,000 distinct CDR3 sequences, 40% to 50% seen once. Sequenced: blood. The receptors here all came from a man aged 55 to 70 in good health.

Concerning this clonotype itself: The junction departs from germline at one end; a sequencing error may be responsible. The chain links TRBV20-1 to TRBJ2-1, with TRBD2 matching 8 bases. There are 15 residues in the CDR3. Germline V CDR1 and CDR2: DFQATT, SNEGSKA (reference sequence). The CDR3 region has the DNA TGCAGTGCAACGTTAGCGGGGATTTCCTACAAGGAGCAGTTCTTC. This codes for CSATLAGISYKEQFF.

The chain is built from TRBV4-1 and TRBJ2-7, with 9 bases that match TRBD1. V lost 5 bases to trimming and J lost 1 base; unmatched junction nucleotides: 6. CDR3 length equals 15 residues. The germline V gene has CDR1 MGHRA and CDR2 YSYEKL. CDR3 loop: CASSFAGTGSYEQYF. CDR3 DNA: TGCGCCAGCAGCTTCGCCGGGACAGGGTCCTACGAGCAGTACTTC.

V and J are TRBV7-2 and TRBJ2-7; tentative D call: TRBD1 (6 bases). Germline V gene lookup returns CDR1 SGHTA and CDR2 FQGNSA. The CDR3 totals 15 residues. V was shortened by 2 bases and J by 0 bases, with 11 bases between the two germline ends. The chain's CDR3 is CASSLRPDSSYEQYF. CDR3 sequence (DNA): TGTGCCAGCAGCTTACGACCGGACAGCTCCTACGAGCAGTACTTC.

This clonotype has only a few counts. The rearrangement joins TRBV7-8 to TRBJ2-7; D is uncertain. CDR1 is SGHVS, CDR2 FQNEAQ, per germline. Deletions cut 1 base from V and 0 bases from J, with 7 bases between. This CDR3 is built from 14 residues. In DNA, the CDR3 is TGTGCCAGCAGCTTAGAGGCTTTCTCCTACGAGCAGTACTTC. Translated, it gives CASSLEAFSYEQYF.